The 8 T cell receptor beta chains in this list originate from one sample, sequenced in a study of T cell changes during pregnancy in multiple sclerosis. Measured with immunoSEQ multiplex PCR; TCRdb has only the in-frame clones, and not every one. This table has just under 65,000 clones, roughly 96% appearing once. The material was CD8+ T cells from peripheral blood mononuclear cells, obtained after pregnancy. These receptors all stem from a female donor with multiple sclerosis, enrolled in a pregnancy study.

The chain employs TRBV19 and TRBJ2-1; TRBD2 might be the D (6 bases). The V and J ends lost 3 bases and 9 bases respectively, with 12 bases between them. The length of the CDR3 is 13 residues. Germline assignment: CDR1 LNHDA and CDR2 SQIVND (reference sequence). This CDR3 reads CASSMGGIGEQFF. In nucleotides, the CDR3 is TGTGCCAGTAGTATGGGGGGAATCGGTGAGCAGTTCTTC.

J is TRBJ2-5 and V is TRBV6-6, with 12 bases lining up with TRBD1. The CDR3 has 15 residues. Losses at the gene ends were 6 bases for V and 5 bases for J; bases not matched to a gene: 7. Per germline, CDR1 MNHNY and CDR2 SVGAGI (reference sequence). CDR3 sequence: CASSSGQGARETQYF. The CDR3 DNA is TGTGCCAGCAGCTCGGGACAGGGGGCGCGGGAGACCCAGTACTTC.

The chain carries TRBV21-1 and TRBJ2-7; no check of the table's D call, TRBD1, against the DNA was made. TRBV21-1 is noted as a pseudogene. The CDR3 has 19 amino acids. The CDR3 coding sequence is TGTGCCACCAGCTGCGGTCTGAAAGGGGCGGCCCGTTACTCCTACGAGCAGTACTTC. This translates into CATSCGLKGAARYSYEQYF.

Turning to this clone: Relative to the germline gene, one junction end is altered; a read error may explain this. This chain links TRBV7-7 with TRBJ2-5; TRBD1 might be the D (7 bases). This CDR3 region has 15 residues. CDR1 and CDR2 from the germline V gene are SSHAT and FNYEAQ (reference sequence). CDR3 in amino acids: CASSLLQGRPETQYF. CDR3 nucleotide sequence: TGTGCTAGCAGCTTATTACAGGGGAGGCCGGAGACCCAGTACTTC. Complete variable domain (other parts from reference TRBV7-7 and TRBJ2-5): GAGVSQSPRYKVTKRGQDVTLRCDPISSHATLYWYQQALGQGPEFLTYFNYEAQPDKSGLPSDRFSAERPEGSISTLTIQRTEQRDSAMYRCASSLLQGRPETQYFGPGTRLLVL.

This rearrangement joins TRBV7-8 to TRBJ1-2; D is uncertain. CDR3 size: 13 residues. Germline V gene sequence: CDR1 SGHVS, CDR2 FQNEAQ. Trimming took off 3 bases at V and 7 bases at J, with 12 bases between the two ends. CDR3 sequence: CASSFLIGSGYTF. The CDR3 DNA is TGTGCCAGCAGCTTTCTAATCGGGAGTGGCTACACCTTC.

The chain couples TRBV7-9 to TRBJ2-7, with D perhaps TRBD2 (5 bases). Looked up from germline, CDR1 is SEHNR and CDR2 is FQNEAQ (reference sequence). This CDR3 is built from 17 residues. Trimming took off 4 bases at V and 0 bases at J, with 19 bases between the two ends. CDR3 DNA: TGTGCCAGCAGCTCCCCGCCGCCGGGATTTTACTCCTACGAGCAGTACTTC. The encoded protein is CASSSPPPGFYSYEQYF. Supplemented by reference TRBV7-9 and TRBJ2-7, the full variable domain reads DTGVSQNPRHKITKRGQNVTFRCDPISEHNRLYWYRQTLGQGPEFLTYFQNEAQLEKSRLLSDRFSAERPKGSFSTLEIQRTEQGDSAMYLCASSSPPPGFYSYEQYFGPGTRLTVT.

The chain joins TRBV5-8 to TRBJ1-4; a possible D gene is TRBD1 (6 bases). Germline values: CDR1 SGHTS, CDR2 YDEGEE. V lost 4 bases to trimming and J lost 0 bases, with 13 bases between them. This CDR3 contains 16 residues. This CDR3 is CASSAGQTPTNEKLFF. The CDR3 coding sequence is TGTGCCAGCAGCGCTGGACAGACACCAACTAATGAAAAACTGTTTTTT. The full variable domain, with the rest looked up from reference TRBV5-8 and TRBJ1-4, is EAGVTQSPTHLIKTRGQQATLRCSPISGHTSVYWYQQALGLGLQFLLWYDEGEERNRGNFPPRFSGRQFPNYSSELNVNALELEDSALYLCASSAGQTPTNEKLFFGSGTQLSVL.

The rearrangement links TRBV9 to TRBJ1-5; the match to TRBD1 covers 7 bases. V trimming: 0 bases; J trimming: 3 bases; junction bases outside the gene matches: 3. Looked up from germline, CDR1 is SGDLS and CDR2 is YYNGEE. The CDR3 is 15 amino acids. The CDR3 DNA follows: TGTGCCAGCAGCGTAGATACAGGGGCCAATCAGCCCCAGCATTTT. As protein: CASSVDTGANQPQHF.